The clone carrying this T cell receptor beta chain was seen ten or more times. CDR1 is MNHEY and CDR2 is SVGAGI in the germline V gene. The CDR3 totals 13 residues. The trim removed 6 bases at V and 7 bases at J, leaving 4 bases unmatched. The sample belongs to a study of T-cell reconstitution after alpha-beta-depleted transplantation in children. Unique molecular identifiers were used to barcode this TCRbeta library. MiXCR, applied by TCRdb to the PCR reads, yields one record per CDR3 protein. The table has 700,000 or so distinct CDR3 sequences, over 10% seen once. The TCR sequence derives from a girl aged 2-10 years with congenital amegakaryocytic thrombocytopenia, due to receive a stem cell transplant. Specimen: PBMCs, collected before TCRalphabeta/CD19-depleted stem cell transplant. The chain joins TRBV6-5 to TRBJ2-4, with 9 bases matching TRBD1. The chain's CDR3 is CASRTGGYNIQYF. The CDR3 bases are TGTGCCAGCAGGACAGGGGGTTACAACATTCAGTACTTC.